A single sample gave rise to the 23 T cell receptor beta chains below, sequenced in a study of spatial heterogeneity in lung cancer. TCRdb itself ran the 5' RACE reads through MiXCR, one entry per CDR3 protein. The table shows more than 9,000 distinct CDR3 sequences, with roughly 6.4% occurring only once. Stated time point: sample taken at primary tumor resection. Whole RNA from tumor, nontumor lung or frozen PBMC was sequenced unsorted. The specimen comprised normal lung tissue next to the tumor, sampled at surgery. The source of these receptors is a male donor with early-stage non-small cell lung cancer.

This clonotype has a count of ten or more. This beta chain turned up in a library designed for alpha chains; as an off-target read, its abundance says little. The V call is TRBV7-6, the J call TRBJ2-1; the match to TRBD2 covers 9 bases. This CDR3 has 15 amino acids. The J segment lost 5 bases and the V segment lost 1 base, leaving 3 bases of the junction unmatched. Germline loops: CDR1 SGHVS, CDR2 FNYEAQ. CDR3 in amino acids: CASSLVASGDNEQFF. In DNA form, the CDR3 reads TGTGCCAGCAGCTTAGTCGCTAGCGGGGACAATGAGCAGTTCTTC.

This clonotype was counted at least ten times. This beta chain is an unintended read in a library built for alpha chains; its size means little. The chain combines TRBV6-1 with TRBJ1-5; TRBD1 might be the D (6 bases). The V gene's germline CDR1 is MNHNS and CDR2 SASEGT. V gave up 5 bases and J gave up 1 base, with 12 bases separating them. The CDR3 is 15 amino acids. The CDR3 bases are TGTGCCAGCAGTCTTACAGGGCCCAGCAATCAGCCCCAGCATTTT. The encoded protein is CASSLTGPSNQPQHF.

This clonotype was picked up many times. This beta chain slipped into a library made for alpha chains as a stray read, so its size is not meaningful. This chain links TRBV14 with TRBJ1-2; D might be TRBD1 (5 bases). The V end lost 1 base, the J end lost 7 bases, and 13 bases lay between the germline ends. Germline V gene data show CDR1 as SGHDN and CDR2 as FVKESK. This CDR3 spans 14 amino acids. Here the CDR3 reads CASSQGLGTSGYTF. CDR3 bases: TGTGCCAGCAGCCAAGGTTTGGGGACCAGTGGCTACACCTTC.

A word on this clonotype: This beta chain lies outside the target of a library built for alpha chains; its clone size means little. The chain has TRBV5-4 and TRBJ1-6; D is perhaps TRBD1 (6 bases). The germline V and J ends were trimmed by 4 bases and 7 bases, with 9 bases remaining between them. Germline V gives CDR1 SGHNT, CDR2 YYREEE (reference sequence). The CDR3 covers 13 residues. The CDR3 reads CASSRDTNSPLHF. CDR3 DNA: TGTGCCAGCAGCCGGGACACCAATTCACCCCTCCACTTT.

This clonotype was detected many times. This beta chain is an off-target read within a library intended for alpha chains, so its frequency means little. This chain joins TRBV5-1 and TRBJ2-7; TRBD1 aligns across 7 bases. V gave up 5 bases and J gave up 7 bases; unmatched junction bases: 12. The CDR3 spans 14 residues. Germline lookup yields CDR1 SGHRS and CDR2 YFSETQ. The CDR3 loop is CASSSSGGRGEQYF. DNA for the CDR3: TGCGCCAGCAGTTCTTCAGGGGGTCGAGGGGAGCAGTACTTC.

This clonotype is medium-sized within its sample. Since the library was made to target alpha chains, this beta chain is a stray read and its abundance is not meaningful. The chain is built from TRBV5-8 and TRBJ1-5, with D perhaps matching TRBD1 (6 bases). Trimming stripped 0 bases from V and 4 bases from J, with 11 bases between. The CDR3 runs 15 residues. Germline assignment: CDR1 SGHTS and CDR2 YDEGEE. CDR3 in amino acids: CASSLGDTRNQPQHF. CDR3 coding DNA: TGTGCCAGCAGCTTGGGGGACACAAGAAATCAGCCCCAGCATTTT.

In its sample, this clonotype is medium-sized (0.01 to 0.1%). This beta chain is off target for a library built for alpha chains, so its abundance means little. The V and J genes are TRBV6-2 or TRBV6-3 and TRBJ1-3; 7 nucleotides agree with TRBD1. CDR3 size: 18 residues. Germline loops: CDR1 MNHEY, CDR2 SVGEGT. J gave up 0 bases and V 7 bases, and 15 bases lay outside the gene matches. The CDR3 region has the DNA TGTGCCAGCAAGCTTGACCAAAGACAGGGCTTCTCTGGAAACACCATATATTTT. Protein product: CASKLDQRQGFSGNTIYF.

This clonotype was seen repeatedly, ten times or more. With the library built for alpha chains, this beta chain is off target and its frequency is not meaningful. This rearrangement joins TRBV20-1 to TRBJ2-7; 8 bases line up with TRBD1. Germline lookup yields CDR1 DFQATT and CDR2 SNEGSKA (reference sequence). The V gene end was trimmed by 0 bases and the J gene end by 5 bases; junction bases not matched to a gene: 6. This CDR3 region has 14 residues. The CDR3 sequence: CSAREPRQGNEQYF. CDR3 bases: TGCAGTGCTAGAGAGCCCCGACAGGGGAACGAGCAGTACTTC.

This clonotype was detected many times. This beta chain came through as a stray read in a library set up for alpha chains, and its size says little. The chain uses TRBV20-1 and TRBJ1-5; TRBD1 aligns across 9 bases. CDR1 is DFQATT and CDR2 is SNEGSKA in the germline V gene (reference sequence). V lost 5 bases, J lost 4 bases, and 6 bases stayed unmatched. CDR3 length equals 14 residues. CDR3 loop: CSAPTGGGNQPQHF. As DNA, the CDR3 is TGCAGTGCTCCCACAGGGGGCGGGAATCAGCCCCAGCATTTT.

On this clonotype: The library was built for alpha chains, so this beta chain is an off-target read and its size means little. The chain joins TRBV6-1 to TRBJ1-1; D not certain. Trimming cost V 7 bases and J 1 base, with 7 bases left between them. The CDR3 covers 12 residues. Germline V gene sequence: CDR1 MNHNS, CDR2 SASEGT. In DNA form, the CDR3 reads TGTGCCAGCAATCGGTGGAACACTGAAGCTTTCTTT. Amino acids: CASNRWNTEAFF.

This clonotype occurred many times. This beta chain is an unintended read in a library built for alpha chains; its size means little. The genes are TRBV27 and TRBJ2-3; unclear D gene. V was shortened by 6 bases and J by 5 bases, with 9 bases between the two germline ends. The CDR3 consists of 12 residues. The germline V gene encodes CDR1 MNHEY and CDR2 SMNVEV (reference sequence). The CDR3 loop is CASRDVGDTQYF. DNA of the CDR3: TGTGCCAGCAGGGACGTGGGAGATACGCAGTATTTT.

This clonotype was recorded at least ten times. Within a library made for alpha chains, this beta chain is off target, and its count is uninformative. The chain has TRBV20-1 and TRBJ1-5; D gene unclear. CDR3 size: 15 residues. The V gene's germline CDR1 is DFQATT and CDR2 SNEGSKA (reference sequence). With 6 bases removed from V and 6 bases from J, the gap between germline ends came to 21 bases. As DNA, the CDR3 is TGCAGTGCGTTAAATTCCGACCTCGAGCCTCAGCCCCAGCATTTT. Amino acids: CSALNSDLEPQPQHF.

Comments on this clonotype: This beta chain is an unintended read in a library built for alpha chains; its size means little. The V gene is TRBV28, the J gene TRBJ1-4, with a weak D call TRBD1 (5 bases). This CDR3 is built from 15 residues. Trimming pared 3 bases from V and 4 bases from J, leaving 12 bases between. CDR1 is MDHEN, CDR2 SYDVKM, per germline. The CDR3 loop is CASSFVGGGNEKLFF. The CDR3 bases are TGTGCCAGCAGTTTTGTCGGCGGGGGTAATGAAAAACTGTTTTTT. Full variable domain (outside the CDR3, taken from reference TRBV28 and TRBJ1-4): DVKVTQSSRYLVKRTGEKVFLECVQDMDHENMFWYRQDPGLGLRLIYFSYDVKMKEKGDIPEGYSVSREKKERFSLILESASTNQTSMYLCASSFVGGGNEKLFFGSGTQLSVL.

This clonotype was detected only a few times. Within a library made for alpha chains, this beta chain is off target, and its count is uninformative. CDR3 protein: CASSTGLAGSYEQYF. In DNA, the CDR3 is TGCGCCAGCAGCACCGGACTAGCGGGGTCCTACGAGCAGTACTTC. The chain uses TRBV5-1 and TRBJ2-7; 12 nucleotides line up with TRBD2. V lost 4 bases, J lost 1 base, and 3 bases stayed unmatched. Germline assignment: CDR1 SGHRS and CDR2 YFSETQ. The CDR3 runs to 15 residues. The variable domain in full, with the rest retrieved from reference TRBV5-1 and TRBJ2-7, is KAGVTQTPRYLIKTRGQQVTLSCSPISGHRSVSWYQQTPGQGLQFLFEYFSETQRNKGNFPGRFSGRQFSNSRSEMNVSTLELGDSALYLCASSTGLAGSYEQYFGPGTRLTVT.

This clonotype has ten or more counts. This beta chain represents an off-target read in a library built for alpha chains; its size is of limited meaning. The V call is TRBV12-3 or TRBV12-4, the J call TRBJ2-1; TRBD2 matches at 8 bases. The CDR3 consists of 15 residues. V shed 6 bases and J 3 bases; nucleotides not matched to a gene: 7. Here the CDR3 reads CASRKSGSNYNEQFF. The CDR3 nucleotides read TGTGCCAGCAGAAAAAGCGGGAGCAACTACAATGAGCAGTTCTTC.

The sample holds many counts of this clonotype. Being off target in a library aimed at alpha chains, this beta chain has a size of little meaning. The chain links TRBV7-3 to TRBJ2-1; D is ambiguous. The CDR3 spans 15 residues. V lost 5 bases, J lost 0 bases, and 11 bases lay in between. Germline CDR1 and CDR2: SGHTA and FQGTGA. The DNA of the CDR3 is TGTGCCAGCAGCCCAGGTAGTGGCTCCTACAATGAGCAGTTCTTC. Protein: CASSPGSGSYNEQFF.

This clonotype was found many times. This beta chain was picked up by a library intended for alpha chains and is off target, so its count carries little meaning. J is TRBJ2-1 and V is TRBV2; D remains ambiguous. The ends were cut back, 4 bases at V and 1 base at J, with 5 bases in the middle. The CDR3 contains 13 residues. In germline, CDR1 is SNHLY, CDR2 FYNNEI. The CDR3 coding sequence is TGTGCCAGCAGTGTATTATCCTACAATGAGCAGTTCTTC. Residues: CASSVLSYNEQFF.

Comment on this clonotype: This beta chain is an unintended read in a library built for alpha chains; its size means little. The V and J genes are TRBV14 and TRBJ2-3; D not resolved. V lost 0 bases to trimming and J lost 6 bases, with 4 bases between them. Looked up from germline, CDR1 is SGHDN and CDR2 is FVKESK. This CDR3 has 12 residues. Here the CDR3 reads CASSQELDTQYF. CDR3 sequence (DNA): TGTGCCAGCAGCCAAGAGTTGGATACGCAGTATTTT.

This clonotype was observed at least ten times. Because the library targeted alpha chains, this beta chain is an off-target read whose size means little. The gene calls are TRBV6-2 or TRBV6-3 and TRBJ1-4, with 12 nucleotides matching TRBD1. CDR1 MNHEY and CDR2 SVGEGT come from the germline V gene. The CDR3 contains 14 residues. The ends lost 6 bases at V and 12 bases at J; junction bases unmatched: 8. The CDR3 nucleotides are TGTGCCAGCAGAGCTTTCGGGACAGGGGGCCAACTGTTTTTT. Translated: CASRAFGTGGQLFF.

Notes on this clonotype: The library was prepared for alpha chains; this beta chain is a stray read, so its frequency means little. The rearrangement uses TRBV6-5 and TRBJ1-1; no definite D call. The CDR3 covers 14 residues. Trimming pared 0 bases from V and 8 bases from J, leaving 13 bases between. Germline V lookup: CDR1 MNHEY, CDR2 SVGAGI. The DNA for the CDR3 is TGTGCCAGCAGTTACTCGATGGCACGAGGGGAAGCTTTCTTT. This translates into CASSYSMARGEAFF.

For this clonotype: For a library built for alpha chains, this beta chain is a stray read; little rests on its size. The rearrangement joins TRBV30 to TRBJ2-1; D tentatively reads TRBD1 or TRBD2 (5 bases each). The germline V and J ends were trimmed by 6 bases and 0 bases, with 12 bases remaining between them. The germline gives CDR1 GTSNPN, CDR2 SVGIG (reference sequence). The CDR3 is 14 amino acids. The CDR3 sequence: CACSPGASYNEQFF. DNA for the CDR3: TGTGCCTGTTCACCCGGGGCCTCCTACAATGAGCAGTTCTTC. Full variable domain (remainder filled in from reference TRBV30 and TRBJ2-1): SQTIHQWPATLVQPVGSPLSLECTVEGTSNPNLYWYRQAAGRGLQLLFYSVGIGQISSEVPQNLSASRPQDRQFILSSKKLLLSDSGFYLCACSPGASYNEQFFGPGTRLTVL.

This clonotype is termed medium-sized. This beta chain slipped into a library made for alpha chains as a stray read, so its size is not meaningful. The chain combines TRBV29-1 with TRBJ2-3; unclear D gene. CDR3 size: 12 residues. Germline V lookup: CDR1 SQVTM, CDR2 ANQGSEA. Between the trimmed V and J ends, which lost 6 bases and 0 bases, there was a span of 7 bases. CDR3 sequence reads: CSVSLSTDTQYF. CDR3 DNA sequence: TGCAGCGTATCGCTCAGCACAGATACGCAGTATTTT.

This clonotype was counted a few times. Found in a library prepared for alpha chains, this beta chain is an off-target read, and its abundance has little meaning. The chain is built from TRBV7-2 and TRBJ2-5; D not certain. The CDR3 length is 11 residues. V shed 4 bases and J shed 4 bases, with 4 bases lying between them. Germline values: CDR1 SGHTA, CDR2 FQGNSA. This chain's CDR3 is CASSSTETQYF. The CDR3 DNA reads TGTGCCAGCAGCTCGACAGAGACCCAGTACTTC.